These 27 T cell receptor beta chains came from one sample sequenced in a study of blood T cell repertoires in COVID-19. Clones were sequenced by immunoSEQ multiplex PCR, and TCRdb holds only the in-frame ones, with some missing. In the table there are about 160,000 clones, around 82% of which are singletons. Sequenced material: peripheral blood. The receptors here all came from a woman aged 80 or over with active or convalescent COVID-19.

The CDR3 spells CASSLDSQETQYF. As DNA, the CDR3 is TGTGCCAGCAGCTTGGACAGTCAAGAGACCCAGTACTTC. The gene calls are TRBV5-4 and TRBJ2-5; D not resolved. This CDR3 has 13 residues. Germline values: CDR1 SGHNT, CDR2 YYREEE (reference sequence). Trimming pared 0 bases from V and 2 bases from J, leaving 5 bases between.

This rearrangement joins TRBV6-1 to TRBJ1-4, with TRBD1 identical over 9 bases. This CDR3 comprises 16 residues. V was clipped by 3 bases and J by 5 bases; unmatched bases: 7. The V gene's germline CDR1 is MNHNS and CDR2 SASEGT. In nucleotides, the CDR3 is TGTGCCAGCAGTGAGAGGGGGGGACAGGGCAATGAAAAACTGTTTTTT. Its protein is CASSERGGQGNEKLFF.

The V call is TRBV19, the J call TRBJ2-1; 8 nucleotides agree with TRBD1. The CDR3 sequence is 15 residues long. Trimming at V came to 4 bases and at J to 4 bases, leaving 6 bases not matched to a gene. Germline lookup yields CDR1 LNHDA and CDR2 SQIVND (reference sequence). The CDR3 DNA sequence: TGTGCCAGTAGTACGACAGGGGCCACTTACAATGAGCAGTTCTTC. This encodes CASSTTGATYNEQFF.

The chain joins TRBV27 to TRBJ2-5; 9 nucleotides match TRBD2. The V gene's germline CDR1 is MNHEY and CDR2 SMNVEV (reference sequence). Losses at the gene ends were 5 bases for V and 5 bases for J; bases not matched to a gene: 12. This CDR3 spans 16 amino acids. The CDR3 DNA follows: TGTGCCAGCAGTATAAAGTCGGGACTAGCTTTCGAGACCCAGTACTTC. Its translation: CASSIKSGLAFETQYF.

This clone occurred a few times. The CDR3, as DNA: TGTGCCAGCATCGAAAGGGGCACTGAAGCTTTCTTT. Its translation is CASIERGTEAFF. The chain is built from TRBV2 and TRBJ1-1, with TRBD1 as a possible D gene (5 bases). This CDR3 has 12 residues. The germline V gene has CDR1 SNHLY and CDR2 FYNNEI. Trimming stripped 7 bases from V and 4 bases from J, with 10 bases between.

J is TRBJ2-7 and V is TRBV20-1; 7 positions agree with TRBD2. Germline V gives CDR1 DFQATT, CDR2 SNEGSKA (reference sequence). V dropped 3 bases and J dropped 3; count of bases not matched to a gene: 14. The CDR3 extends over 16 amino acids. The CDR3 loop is CSASRPGGSFRYEQYF. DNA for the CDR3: TGCAGTGCTAGTAGGCCGGGAGGCTCTTTCCGCTACGAGCAGTACTTC.

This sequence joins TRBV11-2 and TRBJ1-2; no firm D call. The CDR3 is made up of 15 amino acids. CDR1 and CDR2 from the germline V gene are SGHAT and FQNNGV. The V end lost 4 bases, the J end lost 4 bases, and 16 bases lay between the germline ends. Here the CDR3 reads CASSSDRGGIYGYTF. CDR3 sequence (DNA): TGTGCCAGCAGCTCAGACCGAGGAGGAATCTATGGCTACACCTTC.

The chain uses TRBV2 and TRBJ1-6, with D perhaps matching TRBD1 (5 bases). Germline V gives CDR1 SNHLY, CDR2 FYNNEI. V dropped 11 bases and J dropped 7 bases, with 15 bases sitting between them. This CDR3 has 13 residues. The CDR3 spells CAVQGHGNSPLHF. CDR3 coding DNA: TGTGCCGTGCAGGGCCATGGGAATTCACCCCTCCACTTT.

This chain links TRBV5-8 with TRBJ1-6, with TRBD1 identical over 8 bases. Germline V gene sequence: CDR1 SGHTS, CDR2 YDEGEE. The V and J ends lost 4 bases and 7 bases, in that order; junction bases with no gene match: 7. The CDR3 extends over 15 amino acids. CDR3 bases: TGTGCCAGCAGCGCCCGGACAGGGCGAAATTCACCCCTCCACTTT. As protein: CASSARTGRNSPLHF.

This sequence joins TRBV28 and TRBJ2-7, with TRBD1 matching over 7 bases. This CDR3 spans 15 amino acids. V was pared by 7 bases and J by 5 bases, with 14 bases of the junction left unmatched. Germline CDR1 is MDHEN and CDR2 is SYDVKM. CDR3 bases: TGTGCCAGCACTAACCCGGTGACAGGGTCAAACGAGCAGTACTTC. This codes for CASTNPVTGSNEQYF.

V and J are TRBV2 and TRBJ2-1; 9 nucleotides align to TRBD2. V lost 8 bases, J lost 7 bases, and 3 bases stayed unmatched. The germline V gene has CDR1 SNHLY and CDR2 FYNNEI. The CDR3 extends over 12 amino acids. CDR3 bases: TGTGCCAGCGGGGGACTAGCAAATGAGCAGTTCTTC. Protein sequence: CASGGLANEQFF.

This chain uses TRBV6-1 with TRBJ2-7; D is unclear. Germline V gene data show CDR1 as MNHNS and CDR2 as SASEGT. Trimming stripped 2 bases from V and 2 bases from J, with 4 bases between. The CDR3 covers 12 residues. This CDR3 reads CASSEIAYEQYF. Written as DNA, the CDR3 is TGTGCCAGCAGTGAAATAGCCTACGAGCAGTACTTC.

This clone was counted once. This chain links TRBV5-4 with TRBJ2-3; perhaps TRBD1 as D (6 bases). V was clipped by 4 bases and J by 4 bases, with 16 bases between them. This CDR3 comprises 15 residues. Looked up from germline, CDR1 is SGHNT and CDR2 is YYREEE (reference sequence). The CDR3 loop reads CASSRRQEQADTQYF. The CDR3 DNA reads TGTGCCAGCAGCCGTAGACAGGAACAGGCAGATACGCAGTATTTT.

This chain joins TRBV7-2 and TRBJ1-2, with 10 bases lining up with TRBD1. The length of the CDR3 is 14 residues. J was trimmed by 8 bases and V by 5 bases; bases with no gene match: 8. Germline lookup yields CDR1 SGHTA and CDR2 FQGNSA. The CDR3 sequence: CASSPLRTGGGYTF. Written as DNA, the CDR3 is TGTGCCAGCAGCCCCCTTCGGACAGGGGGGGGCTACACCTTC.

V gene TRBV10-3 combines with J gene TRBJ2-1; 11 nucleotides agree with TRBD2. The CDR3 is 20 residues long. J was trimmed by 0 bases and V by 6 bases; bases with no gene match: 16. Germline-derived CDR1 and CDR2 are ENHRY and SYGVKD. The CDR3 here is CAISNLGTSGPSDSYNEQFF. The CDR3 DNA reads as TGTGCCATCAGCAACCTGGGGACTAGCGGACCTTCTGACTCCTACAATGAGCAGTTCTTC.

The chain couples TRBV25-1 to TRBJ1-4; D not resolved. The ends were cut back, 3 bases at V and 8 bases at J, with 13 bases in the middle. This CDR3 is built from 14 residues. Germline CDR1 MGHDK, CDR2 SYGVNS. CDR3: CASSDSVRKEKLFF. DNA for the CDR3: TGTGCCAGCAGTGACTCGGTCCGAAAGGAAAAACTGTTTTTT.

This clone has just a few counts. Here the CDR3 reads CASSLSLTSGRSTDTQYF. The CDR3 coding sequence is TGTGCCAGCAGCCTCTCTCTGACTAGCGGGAGGAGCACAGATACGCAGTATTTT. The genes are TRBV5-8 and TRBJ2-3; TRBD2 agrees at 13 bases. The CDR3 spans 18 residues. The germline gives CDR1 SGHTS, CDR2 YDEGEE. Losses at the gene ends were 4 bases for V and 0 bases for J; bases not matched to a gene: 8.

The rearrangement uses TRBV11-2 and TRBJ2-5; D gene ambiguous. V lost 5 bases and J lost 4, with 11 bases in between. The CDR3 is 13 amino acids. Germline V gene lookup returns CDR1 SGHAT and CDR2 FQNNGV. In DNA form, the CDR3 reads TGTGCCAGCAGCCCCCGGTCCCGAGAGACCCAGTACTTC. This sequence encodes CASSPRSRETQYF.

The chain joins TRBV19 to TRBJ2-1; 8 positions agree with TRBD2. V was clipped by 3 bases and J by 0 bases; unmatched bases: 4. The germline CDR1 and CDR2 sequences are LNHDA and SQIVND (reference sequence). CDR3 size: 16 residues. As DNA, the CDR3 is TGTGCCAGTAGTATTCGGCTAGCGGGCTCCTACAATGAGCAGTTCTTC. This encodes CASSIRLAGSYNEQFF.

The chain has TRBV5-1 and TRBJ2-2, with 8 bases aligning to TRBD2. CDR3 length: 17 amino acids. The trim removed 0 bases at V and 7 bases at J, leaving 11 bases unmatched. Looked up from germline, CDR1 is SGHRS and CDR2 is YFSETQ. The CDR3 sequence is CASSLGALAGQGGELFF. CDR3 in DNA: TGCGCCAGCAGCTTGGGGGCTCTAGCGGGTCAAGGCGGGGAGCTGTTTTTT.

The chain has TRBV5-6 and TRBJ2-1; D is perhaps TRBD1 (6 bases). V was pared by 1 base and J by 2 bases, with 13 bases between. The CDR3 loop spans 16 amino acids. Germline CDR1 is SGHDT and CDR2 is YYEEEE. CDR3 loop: CASSLRVGATYNEQFF. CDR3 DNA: TGTGCCAGCAGCTTGAGGGTGGGGGCCACCTACAATGAGCAGTTCTTC. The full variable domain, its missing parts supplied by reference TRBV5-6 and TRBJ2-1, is DAGVTQSPTHLIKTRGQQVTLRCSPKSGHDTVSWYQQALGQGPQFIFQYYEEEERQRGNFPDRFSGHQFPNYSSELNVNALLLGDSALYLCASSLRVGATYNEQFFGPGTRLTVL.

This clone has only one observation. CDR3 in amino acids: CASSLAGRGREKLFF. CDR3 nucleotides: TGTGCCAGCAGCTTAGCGGGCAGGGGGCGTGAAAAACTGTTTTTT. The V call is TRBV7-9, the J call TRBJ1-4; 8 positions match TRBD1. V was clipped by 0 bases and J by 7 bases; unmatched bases: 4. From germline, CDR1 is SEHNR and CDR2 FQNEAQ (reference sequence). The CDR3 sequence is 15 residues long.

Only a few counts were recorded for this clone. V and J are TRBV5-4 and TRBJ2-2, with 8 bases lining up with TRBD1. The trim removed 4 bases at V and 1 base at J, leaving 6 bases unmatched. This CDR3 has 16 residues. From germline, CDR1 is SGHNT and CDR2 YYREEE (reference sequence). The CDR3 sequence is CASSPRGTGNTGELFF. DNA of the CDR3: TGTGCCAGCAGCCCAAGAGGGACAGGGAACACCGGGGAGCTGTTTTTT. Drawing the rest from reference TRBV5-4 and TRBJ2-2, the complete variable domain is ETGVTQSPTHLIKTRGQQVTLRCSSQSGHNTVSWYQQALGQGPQFIFQYYREEENGRGNFPPRFSGLQFPNYSSELNVNALELDDSALYLCASSPRGTGNTGELFFGEGSRLTVL.

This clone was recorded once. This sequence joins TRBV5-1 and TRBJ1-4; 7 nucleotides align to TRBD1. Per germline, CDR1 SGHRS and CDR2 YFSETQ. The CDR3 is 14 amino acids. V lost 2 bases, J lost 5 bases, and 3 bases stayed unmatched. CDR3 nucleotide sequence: TGCGCCAGCAGCTTAACAGGGGCGAATGAAAAACTGTTTTTT. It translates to CASSLTGANEKLFF.

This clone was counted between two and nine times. CDR3 in DNA: TGTGCCAGCAGCTCTGACAGGGCCCAGTTGGGAAACACCATATATTTT. Protein product: CASSSDRAQLGNTIYF. The chain couples TRBV11-2 to TRBJ1-3; 7 bases align to TRBD1. With 4 bases clipped from V and 4 bases from J, the junction kept 10 bases outside the gene matches. Germline CDR1 and CDR2: SGHAT and FQNNGV. The CDR3 runs to 16 residues.

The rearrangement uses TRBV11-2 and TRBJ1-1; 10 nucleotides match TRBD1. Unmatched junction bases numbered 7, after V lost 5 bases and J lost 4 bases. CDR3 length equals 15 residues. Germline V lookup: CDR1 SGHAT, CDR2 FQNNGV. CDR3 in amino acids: CASSQDRGRGTEAFF. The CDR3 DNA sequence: TGTGCCAGCAGCCAAGACAGGGGGCGAGGCACTGAAGCTTTCTTT.

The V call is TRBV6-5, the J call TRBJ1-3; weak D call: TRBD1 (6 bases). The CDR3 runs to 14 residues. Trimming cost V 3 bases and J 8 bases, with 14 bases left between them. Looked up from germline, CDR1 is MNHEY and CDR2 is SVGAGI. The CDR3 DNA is TGTGCCAGCAGTTATGGAGGACAGAGACACACCATATATTTT. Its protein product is CASSYGGQRHTIYF.